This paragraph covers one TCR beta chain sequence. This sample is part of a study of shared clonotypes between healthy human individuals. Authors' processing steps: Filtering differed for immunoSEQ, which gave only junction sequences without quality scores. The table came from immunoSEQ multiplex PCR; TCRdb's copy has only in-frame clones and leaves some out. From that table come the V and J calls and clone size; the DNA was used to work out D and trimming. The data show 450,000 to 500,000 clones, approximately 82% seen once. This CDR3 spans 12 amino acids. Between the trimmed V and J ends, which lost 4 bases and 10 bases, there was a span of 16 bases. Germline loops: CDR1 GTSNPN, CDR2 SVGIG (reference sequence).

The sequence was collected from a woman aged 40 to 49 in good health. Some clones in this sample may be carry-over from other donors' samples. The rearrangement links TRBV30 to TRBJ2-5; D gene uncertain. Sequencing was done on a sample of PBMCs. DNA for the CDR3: TGTGCCTGGATGCTATCCCCAGCGTTCCAGTACTTC. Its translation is CAWMLSPAFQYF.